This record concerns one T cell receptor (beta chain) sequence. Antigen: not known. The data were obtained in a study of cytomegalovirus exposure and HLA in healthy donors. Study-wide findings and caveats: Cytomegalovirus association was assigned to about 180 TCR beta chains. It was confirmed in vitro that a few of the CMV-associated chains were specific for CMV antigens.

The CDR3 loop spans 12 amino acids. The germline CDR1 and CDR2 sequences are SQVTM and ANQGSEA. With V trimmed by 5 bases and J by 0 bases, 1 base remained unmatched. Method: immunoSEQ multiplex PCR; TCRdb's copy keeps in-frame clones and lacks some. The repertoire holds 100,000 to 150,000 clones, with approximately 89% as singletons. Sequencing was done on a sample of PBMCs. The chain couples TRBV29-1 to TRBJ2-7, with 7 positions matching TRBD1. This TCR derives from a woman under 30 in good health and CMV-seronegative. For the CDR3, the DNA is TGCAGCGTTAGACAGGGCTCCTACGAGCAGTACTTC. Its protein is CSVRQGSYEQYF.